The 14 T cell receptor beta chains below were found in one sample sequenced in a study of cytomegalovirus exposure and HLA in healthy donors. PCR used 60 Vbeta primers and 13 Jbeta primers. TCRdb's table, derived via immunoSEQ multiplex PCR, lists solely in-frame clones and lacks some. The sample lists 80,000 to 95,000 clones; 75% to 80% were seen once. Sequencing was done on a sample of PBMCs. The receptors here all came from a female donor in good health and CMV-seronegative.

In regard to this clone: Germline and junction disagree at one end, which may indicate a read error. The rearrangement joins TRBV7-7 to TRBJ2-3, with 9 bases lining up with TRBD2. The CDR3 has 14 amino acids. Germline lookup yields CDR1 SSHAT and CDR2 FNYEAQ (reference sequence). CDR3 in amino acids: CASSTGLAGDTQYF. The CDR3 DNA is TGTGCTAGCAGCACGGGACTAGCAGGAGATACGCAGTATTTT.

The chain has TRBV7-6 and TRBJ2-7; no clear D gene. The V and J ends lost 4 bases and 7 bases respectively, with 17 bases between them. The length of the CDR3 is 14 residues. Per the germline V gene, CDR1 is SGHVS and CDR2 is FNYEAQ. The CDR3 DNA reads TGTGCCAGCAGCTCACTCCTGACGGCGGATGAGCAGTACTTC. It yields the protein CASSSLLTADEQYF.

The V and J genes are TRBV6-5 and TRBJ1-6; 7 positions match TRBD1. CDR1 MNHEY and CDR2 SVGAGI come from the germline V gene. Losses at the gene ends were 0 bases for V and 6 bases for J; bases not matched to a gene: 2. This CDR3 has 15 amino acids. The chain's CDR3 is CASSYSGDSNSPLHF. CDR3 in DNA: TGTGCCAGCAGTTACTCAGGGGACAGTAATTCACCCCTCCACTTT.

CDR3 region: CASSPSYEQYF. DNA of the CDR3: TGTGCCAGCAGTCCCTCCTACGAGCAGTACTTC. The chain has TRBV6-6 and TRBJ2-5; D not certain. The J call is doubtful: the DNA matches TRBJ2-7 better. This CDR3 has 11 residues. Germline-derived CDR1 and CDR2 are MNHNY and SVGAGI (reference sequence).

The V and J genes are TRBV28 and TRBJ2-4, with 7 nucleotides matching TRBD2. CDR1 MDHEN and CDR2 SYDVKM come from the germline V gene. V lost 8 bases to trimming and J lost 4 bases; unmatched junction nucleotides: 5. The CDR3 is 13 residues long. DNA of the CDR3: TGTGCCAGCTGGGGGACTACAAAAAACATTCAGTACTTC. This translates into CASWGTTKNIQYF.

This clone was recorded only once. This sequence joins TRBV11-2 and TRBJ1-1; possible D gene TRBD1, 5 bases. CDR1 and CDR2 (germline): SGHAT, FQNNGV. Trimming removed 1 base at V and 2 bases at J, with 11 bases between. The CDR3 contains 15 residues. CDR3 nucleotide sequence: TGTGCCAGCAGCTTAGGTTGGGGGGAAAACACTGAAGCTTTCTTT. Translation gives CASSLGWGENTEAFF.

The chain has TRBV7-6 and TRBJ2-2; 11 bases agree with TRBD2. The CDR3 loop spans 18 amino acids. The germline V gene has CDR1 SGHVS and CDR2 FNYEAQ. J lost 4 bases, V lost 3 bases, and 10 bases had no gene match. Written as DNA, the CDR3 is TGTGCCAGCAGCTTCCTGATTAGCGGGGGGGATCGCACCGGGGAGCTGTTTTTT. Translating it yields CASSFLISGGDRTGELFF. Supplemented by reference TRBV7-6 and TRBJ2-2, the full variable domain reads GAGVSQSPRYKVTKRGQDVALRCDPISGHVSLYWYRQALGQGPEFLTYFNYEAQQDKSGLPNDRFSAERPEGSISTLTIQRTEQRDSAMYRCASSFLISGGDRTGELFFGEGSRLTVL.

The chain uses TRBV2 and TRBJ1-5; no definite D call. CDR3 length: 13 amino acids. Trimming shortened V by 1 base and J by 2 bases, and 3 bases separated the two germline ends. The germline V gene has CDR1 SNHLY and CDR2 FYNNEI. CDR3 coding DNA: TGTGCCAGCAGTGAAGGCGGCAATCAGCCCCAGCATTTT. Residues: CASSEGGNQPQHF.

CDR3 residues: CASIPHRDSLYGYTF. The CDR3 coding sequence is TGTGCCAGCATCCCACACCGGGACAGTCTCTATGGCTACACCTTC. The chain couples TRBV7-2 to TRBJ1-2, with 7 bases lining up with TRBD1. Looked up from germline, CDR1 is SGHTA and CDR2 is FQGNSA. Trimming removed 7 bases from V and 4 bases from J; junction bases left unmatched: 12. This CDR3 has 15 residues.

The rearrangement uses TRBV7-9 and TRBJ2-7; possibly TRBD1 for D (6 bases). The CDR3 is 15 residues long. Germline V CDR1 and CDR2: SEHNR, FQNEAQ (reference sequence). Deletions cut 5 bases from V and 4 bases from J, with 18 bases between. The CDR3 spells CASSRLSGGWYEQYF. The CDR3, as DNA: TGTGCCAGCAGCCGGTTGAGTGGGGGCTGGTACGAGCAGTACTTC.

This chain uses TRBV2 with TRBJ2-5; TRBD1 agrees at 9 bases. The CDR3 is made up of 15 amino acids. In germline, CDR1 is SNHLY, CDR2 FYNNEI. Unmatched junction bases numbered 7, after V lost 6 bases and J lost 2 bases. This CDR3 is CASRGLGQGQETQYF. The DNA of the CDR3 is TGTGCCAGCAGGGGTCTGGGACAGGGTCAAGAGACCCAGTACTTC.

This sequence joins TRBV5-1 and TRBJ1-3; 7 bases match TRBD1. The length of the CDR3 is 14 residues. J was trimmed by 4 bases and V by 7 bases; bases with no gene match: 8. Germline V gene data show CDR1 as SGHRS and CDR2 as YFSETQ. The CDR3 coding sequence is TGCGCCAGCGGAATAGGGACAGAAGGAAACACCATATATTTT. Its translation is CASGIGTEGNTIYF.

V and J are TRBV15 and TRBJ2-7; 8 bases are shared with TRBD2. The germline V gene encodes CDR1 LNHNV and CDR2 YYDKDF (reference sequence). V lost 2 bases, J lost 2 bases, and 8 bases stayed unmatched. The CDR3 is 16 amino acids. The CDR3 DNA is TGTGCCACCAGCAGACCCCTTACTAGCGGCGCCTACGAGCAGTACTTC. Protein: CATSRPLTSGAYEQYF.

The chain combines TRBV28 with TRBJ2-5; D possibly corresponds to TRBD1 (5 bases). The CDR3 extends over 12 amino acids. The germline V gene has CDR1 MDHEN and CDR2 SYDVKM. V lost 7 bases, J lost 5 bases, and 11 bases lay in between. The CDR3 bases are TGTGCCAGCAATCAGGGCTGGGAGACCCAGTACTTC. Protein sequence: CASNQGWETQYF.